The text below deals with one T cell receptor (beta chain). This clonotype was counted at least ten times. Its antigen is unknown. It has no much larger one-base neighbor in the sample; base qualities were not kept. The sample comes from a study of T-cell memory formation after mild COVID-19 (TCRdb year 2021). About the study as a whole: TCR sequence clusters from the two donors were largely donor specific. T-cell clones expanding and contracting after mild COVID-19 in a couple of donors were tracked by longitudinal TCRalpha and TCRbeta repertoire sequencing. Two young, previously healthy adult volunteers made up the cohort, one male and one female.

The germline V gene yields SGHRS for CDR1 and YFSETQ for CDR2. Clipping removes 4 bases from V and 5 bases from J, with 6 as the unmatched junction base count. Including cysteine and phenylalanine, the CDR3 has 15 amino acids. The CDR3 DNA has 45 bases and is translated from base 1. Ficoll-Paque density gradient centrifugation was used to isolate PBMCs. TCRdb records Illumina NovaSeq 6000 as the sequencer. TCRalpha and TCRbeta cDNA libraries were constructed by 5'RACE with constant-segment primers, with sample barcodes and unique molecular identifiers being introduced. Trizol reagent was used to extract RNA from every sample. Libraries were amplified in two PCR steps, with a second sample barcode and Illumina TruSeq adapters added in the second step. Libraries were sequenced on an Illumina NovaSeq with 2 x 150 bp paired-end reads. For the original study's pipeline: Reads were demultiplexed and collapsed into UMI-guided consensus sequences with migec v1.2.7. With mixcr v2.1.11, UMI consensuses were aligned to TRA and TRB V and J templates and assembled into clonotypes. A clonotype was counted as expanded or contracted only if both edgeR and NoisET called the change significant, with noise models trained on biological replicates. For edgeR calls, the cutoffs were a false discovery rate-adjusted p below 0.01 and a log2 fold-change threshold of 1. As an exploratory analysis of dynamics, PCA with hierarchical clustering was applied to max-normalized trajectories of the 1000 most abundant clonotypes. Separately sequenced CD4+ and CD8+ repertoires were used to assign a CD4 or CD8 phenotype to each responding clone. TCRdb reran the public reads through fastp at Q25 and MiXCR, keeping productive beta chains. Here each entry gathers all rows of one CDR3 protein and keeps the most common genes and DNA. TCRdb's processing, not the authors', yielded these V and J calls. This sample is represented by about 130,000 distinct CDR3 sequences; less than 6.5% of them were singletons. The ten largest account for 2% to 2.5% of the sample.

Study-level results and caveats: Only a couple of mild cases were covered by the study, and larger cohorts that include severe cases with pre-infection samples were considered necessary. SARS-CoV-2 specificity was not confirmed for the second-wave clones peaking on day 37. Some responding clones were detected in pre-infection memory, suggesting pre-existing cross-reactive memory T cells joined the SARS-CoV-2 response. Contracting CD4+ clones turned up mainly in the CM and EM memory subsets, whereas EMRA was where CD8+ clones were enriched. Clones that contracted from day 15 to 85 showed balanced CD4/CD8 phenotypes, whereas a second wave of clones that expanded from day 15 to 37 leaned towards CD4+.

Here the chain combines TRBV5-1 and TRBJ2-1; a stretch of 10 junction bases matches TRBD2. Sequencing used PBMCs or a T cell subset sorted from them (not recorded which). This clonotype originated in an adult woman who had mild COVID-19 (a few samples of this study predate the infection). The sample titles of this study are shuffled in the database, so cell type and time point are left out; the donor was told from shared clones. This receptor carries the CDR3 CASSPSGGFNNEQFF. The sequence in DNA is TGCGCCAGCAGCCCTAGCGGGGGCTTTAACAATGAGCAGTTCTTC.